This entry is about one T cell receptor (beta chain). The donors, nominally healthy at sampling, likely had unrecorded immune exposures. The sample belongs to a study of cytomegalovirus exposure and HLA in healthy donors. 13 Jbeta primers and 60 Vbeta primers were used for the PCR. The assay was immunoSEQ multiplex PCR, and TCRdb's table has in-frame clones only and misses some. The table lists about 98,000 clones, about 81% of them singletons. The source material was PBMCs. The TCR sequence derives from a man aged 40-55 years in good health and CMV-seronegative.

CDR3 sequence: CASSELQGDNEQFF. CDR3 nucleotide sequence: TGTGCCAGCAGTGAATTACAGGGGGACAATGAGCAGTTCTTC. This chain connects TRBV25-1 to TRBJ2-1, with 8 bases that match TRBD1. The germline V gene has CDR1 MGHDK and CDR2 SYGVNS. J gave up 5 bases and V 1 base, and 1 base lay outside the gene matches. The CDR3 is 14 amino acids.